Listed below are T cell receptor beta chains from one sample, sequenced in a study of shared clonotypes between healthy human individuals. Assay used: immunoSEQ multiplex PCR; TCRdb lists only in-frame clones, some missing. The data hold about 2,200,000 clones, with roughly 91% observed a single time. The sample comprised naive CD8+ T cells from PBMCs. These receptors were taken from a man aged 18 to 30 in good health. Some clones in this sample may be carry-over from other donors' samples. CDR3s leave out the opening cysteine and the closing phenylalanine or tryptophan.

TRBV10-3 AISESKDRALPYEQY
TRBV18 ASSQDRDYFGELF
TRBV7-9 ASSTLDRTGELF
TRBV27 ASSLYSGLGRGEQY
TRBV15 ATSRTGIAYNEQF
TRBV27 ASSLRGQGNQPQH
TRBV7-2 ASSSREEGRETQY
TRBV4-1 ASSPAPVRTDTQY
TRBV29-1 SVDTGNSNQPQH
TRBV28 ASRPKDGGSYNEQF
TRBV28 ASSLGQGLTYNEQF
TRBV6-5 ASSYRVGYEQY
TRBV9 ASSVSGGSSYEQY
TRBV4-1 ASSHLGGWENTEAF
TRBV6-5 ASTKQGADTEAF
TRBV11-2 ASSVRLAAYEQY
TRBV19 ASSIRGEWYYGYT
TRBV13 ASSSQGAIYEQY
TRBV7-8 ASSLVSPETQY
TRBV19 ASSWAGGPSYNEQF
TRBV10-1 ASSEDRGYEQY
TRBV29-1 SGTGGAGYEQY
TRBV4-1 ASSQESAPPQV
TRBV2 ASRAQGGEYNEQF
TRBV5-6 ASSYRFSGNTIY
TRBV19 ASSITGDVLAEQF